This TCR beta chain was recovered during a study of cytomegalovirus exposure and HLA in healthy donors. Across the study: The 120 or so validation repertoires used a platform that matched the one used for the 666 first-cohort repertoires, as a later analysis reported.

Study observations and caveats: Among the CMV-associated chains, three were confirmed in vitro as specific for CMV antigens. Most sequenced TCRs were rare (though some public TCRs occurred in many donors).

With respect to this clone: Its antigen is undetermined.

Generated by immunoSEQ multiplex PCR, the TCRdb table keeps only in-frame clones and is missing some. The profile shows 150,000 to 160,000 clones, 70% to 90% of them singletons. V lost 6 bases to trimming and J lost 1 base; unmatched junction nucleotides: 0. CDR1 is LNHDA, CDR2 SQIVND, per germline (reference sequence). The CDR3 has 13 residues. The chain has TRBV19 and TRBJ2-1, with 7 positions matching TRBD1. Input material: PBMCs. The TCR comes from a human donor in good health. The CDR3 DNA reads as TGTGCCAGTAGGGGACAGTCCTACAATGAGCAGTTCTTC. It specifies CASRGQSYNEQFF.